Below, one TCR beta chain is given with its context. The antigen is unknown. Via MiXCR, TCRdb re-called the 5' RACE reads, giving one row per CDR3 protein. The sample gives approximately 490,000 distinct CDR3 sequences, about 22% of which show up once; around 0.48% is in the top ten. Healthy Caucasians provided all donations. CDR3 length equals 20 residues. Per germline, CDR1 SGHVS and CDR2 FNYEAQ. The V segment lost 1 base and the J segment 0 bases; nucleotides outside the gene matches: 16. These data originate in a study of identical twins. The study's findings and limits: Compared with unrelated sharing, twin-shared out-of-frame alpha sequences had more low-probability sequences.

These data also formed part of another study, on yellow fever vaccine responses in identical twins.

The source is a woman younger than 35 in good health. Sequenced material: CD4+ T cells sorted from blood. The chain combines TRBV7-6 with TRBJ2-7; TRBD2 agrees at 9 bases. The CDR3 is CASSLDLLTSGAGSSYEQYF. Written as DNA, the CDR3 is TGTGCCAGCAGCTTAGATCTCCTGACTAGCGGAGCTGGAAGCTCCTACGAGCAGTACTTC.